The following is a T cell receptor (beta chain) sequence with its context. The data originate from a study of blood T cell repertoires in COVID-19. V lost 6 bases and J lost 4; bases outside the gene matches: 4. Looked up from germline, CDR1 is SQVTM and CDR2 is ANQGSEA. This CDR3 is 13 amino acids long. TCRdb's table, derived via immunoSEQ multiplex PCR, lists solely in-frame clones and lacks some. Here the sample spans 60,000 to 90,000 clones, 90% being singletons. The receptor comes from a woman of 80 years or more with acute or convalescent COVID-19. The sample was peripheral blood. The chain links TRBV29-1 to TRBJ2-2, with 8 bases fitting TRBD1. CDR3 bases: TGCAGCGTCATCAGGGGGCGCACCGGGGAGCTGTTTTTT. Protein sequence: CSVIRGRTGELFF.